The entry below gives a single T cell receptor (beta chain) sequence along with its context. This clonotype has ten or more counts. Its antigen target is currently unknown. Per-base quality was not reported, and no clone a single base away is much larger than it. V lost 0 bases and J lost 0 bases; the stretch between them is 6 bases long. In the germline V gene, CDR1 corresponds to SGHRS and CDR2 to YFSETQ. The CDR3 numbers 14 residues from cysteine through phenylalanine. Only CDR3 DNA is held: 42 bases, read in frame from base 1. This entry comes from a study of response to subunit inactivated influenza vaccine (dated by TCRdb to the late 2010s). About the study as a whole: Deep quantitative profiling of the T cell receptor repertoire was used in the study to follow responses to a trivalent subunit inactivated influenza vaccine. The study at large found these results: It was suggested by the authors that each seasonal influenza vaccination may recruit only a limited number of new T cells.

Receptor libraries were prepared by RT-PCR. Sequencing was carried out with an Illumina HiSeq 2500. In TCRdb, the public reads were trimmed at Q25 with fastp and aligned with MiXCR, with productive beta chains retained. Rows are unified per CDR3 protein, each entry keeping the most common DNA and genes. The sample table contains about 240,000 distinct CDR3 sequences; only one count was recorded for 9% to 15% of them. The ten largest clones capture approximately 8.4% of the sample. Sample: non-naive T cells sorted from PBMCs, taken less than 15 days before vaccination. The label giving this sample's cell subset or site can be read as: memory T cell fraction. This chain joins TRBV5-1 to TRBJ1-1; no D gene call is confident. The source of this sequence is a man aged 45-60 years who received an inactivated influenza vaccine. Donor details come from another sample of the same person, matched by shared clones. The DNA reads TGCGCCAGCAGCTTGGCGGCACTGAACACTGAAGCTTTCTTT. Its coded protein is CASSLAALNTEAFF.